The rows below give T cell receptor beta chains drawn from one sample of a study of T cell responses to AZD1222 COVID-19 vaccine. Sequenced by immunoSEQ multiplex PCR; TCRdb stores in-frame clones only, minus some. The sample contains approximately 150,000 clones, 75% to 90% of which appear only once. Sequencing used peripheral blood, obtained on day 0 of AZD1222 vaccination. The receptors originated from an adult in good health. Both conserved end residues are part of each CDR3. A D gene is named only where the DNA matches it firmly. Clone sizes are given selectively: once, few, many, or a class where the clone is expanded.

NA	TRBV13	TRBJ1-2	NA	TGTGCCAGCAGCTTTTGGGGCGGGGGCAACTATGGCTACACCTTC	CASSFWGGGNYGYTF
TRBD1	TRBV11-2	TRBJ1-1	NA	TGTGCCAGCAGCTTAGAGACAGGGGCTGAAGCTTTCTTT	CASSLETGAEAFF
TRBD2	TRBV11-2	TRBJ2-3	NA	TGTGCCAGCAGCTTAGAAGGATCTAGCGGGAGTCCGGCAGATACGCAGTATTTT	CASSLEGSSGSPADTQYF
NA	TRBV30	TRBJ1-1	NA	TGTGCCTGGAGGCGACGGGGGGCGTGGACTGAAGCTTTCTTT	CAWRRRGAWTEAFF
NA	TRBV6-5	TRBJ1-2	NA	TGTGCCAGCAGTTACTTCTATAGGGGAGGCTACACCTTC	CASSYFYRGGYTF
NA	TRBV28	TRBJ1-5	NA	TGTGCCAGCAGTGTTATACAGGGTTATAGCAATCAGCCCCAGCATTTT	CASSVIQGYSNQPQHF
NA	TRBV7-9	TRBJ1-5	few	TGTGCCAGCAGCTTCAACAGTCCCAATCAGCCCCAGCATTTT	CASSFNSPNQPQHF
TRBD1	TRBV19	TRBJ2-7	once	TGTGCCAGTAGTGGGACCGGGACAGGGACAGGTGGGCAGTACTTC	CASSGTGTGTGGQYF
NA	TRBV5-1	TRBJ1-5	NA	TGCGCCAGCAGCGAGGAGGTAAATCAGCCCCAGCATTTT	CASSEEVNQPQHF
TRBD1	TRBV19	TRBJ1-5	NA	TGTGCCAGTAGTATAACAGGGGGCTTGGGGAGCAATCAGCCCCAGCATTTT	CASSITGGLGSNQPQHF
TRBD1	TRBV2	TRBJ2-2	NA	TGTGCCAGCAGTGATGGACAGGGGGCGATTACCGGGGAGCTGTTTTTT	CASSDGQGAITGELFF
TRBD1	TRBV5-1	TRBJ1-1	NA	TGCGCCAGCAGCTTGGGGGCGTATATTCGGGACAGGGCCTCTGAAGCTTTCTTT	CASSLGAYIRDRASEAFF
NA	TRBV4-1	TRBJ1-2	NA	TGCGCCAGCAGCCAATACTACAGGGCGGATGGCTACACCTTC	CASSQYYRADGYTF
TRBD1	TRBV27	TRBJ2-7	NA	TGTGTCAGCAGTTTCCTTTGGACAGGGAGCTCCTACGAGCAGTACTTC	CVSSFLWTGSSYEQYF
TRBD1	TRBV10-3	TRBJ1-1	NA	TGTGCCATCAGTGAGTCGCCAGGGGGCGGTGAAGCTTTCTTT	CAISESPGGGEAFF
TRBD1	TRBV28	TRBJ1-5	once	TGTGCCAGCAGTGATCCCGGGACAGGGGTTCAGCCCCAGCATTTT	CASSDPGTGVQPQHF
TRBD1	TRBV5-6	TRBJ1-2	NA	TGTGCCAGCAGCTTCCCCCCCCCTACAGGGGATCGCTATGGCTACACCTTC	CASSFPPPTGDRYGYTF
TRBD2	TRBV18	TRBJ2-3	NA	TGTGCCAGCTCATTTTTATGGACTAGCGAGCCCCTCACGCAGTATTTT	CASSFLWTSEPLTQYF
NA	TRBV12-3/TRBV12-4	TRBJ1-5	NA	TGTGCCAGCAGTTTGAGCAGCAATCAGCCCCAGCATTTT	CASSLSSNQPQHF
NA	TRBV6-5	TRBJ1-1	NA	TGTGCCAGCAGTTACTCGGTTAACAGAAGAGGTGAAGCTTTCTTT	CASSYSVNRRGEAFF
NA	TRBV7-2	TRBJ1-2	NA	TGTGCCAGCAGCTCCCAACCAGGGTTAAGCTATGGCTACACCTTC	CASSSQPGLSYGYTF
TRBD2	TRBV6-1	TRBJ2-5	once	TGTGCCAGCAGTGAAGCTTTGGTACTAGCGAGCAAAGAGACCCAGTACTTC	CASSEALVLASKETQYF